This TCR beta chain appears in the sequencing data of a study of CD8 T cells in ankylosing spondylitis. Germline V gene sequence: CDR1 LNHNV, CDR2 YYDKDF (reference sequence). The CDR3 spans 15 residues. Trimming pared 3 bases from V and 5 bases from J, leaving 16 bases between. TCRdb re-derived calls from the 5' RACE reads in MiXCR, one entry per CDR3 protein. The sample carries some 180,000 distinct CDR3 sequences, about 20% recorded once. The sequence derives from a male donor between 5 and 35 years old with ankylosing spondylitis or in good health (not recorded which). The material sequenced was blood, either unsorted or a sorted T cell fraction (not recorded which). The chain has TRBV15 and TRBJ2-5; perhaps D is TRBD1 or TRBD2 (6 bases each). CDR3 protein: CATSSARQGRETQYF. CDR3 nucleotide sequence: TGTGCCACCAGCAGCGCTAGGCAGGGGAGGGAGACCCAGTACTTC.